One T cell receptor (beta chain) is described in this entry. Its target is unknown. The PCR ran on 60 Vbeta and 13 Jbeta primers. Libraries were prepared by immunoSEQ multiplex PCR; TCRdb keeps only in-frame clonotypes and omits some of them. The data show about 130,000 clones, roughly 70% seen once. The sample belongs to a study of cytomegalovirus exposure and HLA in healthy donors. Overall study: Roughly 170 million T cells yielded approximately 110 million unique TCR beta sequences in earlier analysis. In terms of ancestry, the Caucasian-associated cluster contained about 80% of the roughly 400 genotyped donors. Study-wide findings and caveats: There were fewer than 200 TCR beta chains listed as cytomegalovirus-associated. A later analysis, which compared TCR beta chains of equal frequency, found the HLA-associated ones more clonally expanded.

The CDR3 contains 16 residues. Germline values: CDR1 MDHEN, CDR2 SYDVKM. The junction had 12 bases not matched to a gene; V was cut back by 6 bases and J by 9 bases. This TCR was recovered from a man in his forties or fifties in good health and CMV-seropositive. This chain links TRBV28 with TRBJ1-6; 9 bases fit TRBD1. Sequencing was performed on PBMCs. The CDR3 DNA is TGTGCCAGCAGCCGTCTTATGGGACAGGGACGTTCACCCCTCCACTTT. Translated, it gives CASSRLMGQGRSPLHF. Supplemented by reference TRBV28 and TRBJ1-6, the full variable domain reads DVKVTQSSRYLVKRTGEKVFLECVQDMDHENMFWYRQDPGLGLRLIYFSYDVKMKEKGDIPEGYSVSREKKERFSLILESASTNQTSMYLCASSRLMGQGRSPLHFGNGTRLTVT.